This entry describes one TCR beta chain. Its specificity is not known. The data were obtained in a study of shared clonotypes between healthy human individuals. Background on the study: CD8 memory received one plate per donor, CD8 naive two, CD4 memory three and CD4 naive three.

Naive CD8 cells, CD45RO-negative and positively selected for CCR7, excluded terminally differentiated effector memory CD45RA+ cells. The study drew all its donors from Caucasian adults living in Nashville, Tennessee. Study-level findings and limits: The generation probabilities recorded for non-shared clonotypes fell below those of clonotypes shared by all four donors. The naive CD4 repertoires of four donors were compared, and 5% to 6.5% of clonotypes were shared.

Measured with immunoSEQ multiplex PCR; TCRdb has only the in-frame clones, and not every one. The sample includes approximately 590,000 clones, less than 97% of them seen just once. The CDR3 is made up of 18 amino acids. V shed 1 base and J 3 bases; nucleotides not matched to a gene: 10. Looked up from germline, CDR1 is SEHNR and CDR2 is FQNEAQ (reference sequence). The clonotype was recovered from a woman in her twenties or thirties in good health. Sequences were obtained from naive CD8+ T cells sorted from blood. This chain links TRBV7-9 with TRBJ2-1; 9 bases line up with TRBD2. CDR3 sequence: CASSLVGPAGGHYNEQFF. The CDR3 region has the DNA TGTGCCAGCAGCTTAGTAGGTCCAGCGGGAGGCCACTACAATGAGCAGTTCTTC.